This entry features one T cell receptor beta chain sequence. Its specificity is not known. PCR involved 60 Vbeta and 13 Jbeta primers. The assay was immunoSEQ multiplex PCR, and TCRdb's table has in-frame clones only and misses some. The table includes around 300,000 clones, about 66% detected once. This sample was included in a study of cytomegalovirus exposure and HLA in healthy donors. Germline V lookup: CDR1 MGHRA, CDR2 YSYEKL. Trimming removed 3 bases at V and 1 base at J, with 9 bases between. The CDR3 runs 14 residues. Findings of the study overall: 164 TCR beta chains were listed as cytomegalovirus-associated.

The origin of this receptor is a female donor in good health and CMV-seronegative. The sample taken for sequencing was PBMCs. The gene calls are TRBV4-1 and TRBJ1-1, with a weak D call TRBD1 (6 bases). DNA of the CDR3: TGCGCCAGCAGCCAGGAACAGGGGAACACTGAAGCTTTCTTT. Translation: CASSQEQGNTEAFF.